This TCR beta chain was captured in a study of Graves' ophthalmopathy and Graves' hyperthyroidism. The table lists this clonotype with a few counts. CDR3 regions of TCR beta were amplified from RNA transcripts. The library came from an HTBI-primed first-round RT-PCR and a second-round multiplex PCR. One entry per CDR3 protein, called by TCRdb with MiXCR from the multiplex PCR reads. The sample has over a million distinct CDR3 sequences; about 38% are singletons. Orbital computed tomography, thyroid ultrasound, TRAb, serum thyroxine and clinical symptoms formed the basis of diagnosis. The TCR originated in an adult man with Graves' hyperthyroidism. The sequenced material came from peripheral blood or thyroid tissue (not recorded which).

The CDR3 spells CASTAYVRARDTEAFF. DNA for the CDR3: TGTGCCAGCACCGCTTACGTCAGGGCCAGGGACACTGAAGCTTTCTTT. The chain carries TRBV12-3 or TRBV12-4 and TRBJ1-1, with D possibly matching TRBD1 (5 bases). This CDR3 comprises 16 residues. Trimming removed 7 bases from V and 3 bases from J, with 21 bases in between.